This passage covers 17 T cell receptor beta chains from one sample sequenced in a study of cytomegalovirus exposure and HLA in healthy donors. 13 Jbeta primers and 60 Vbeta primers were used for the PCR. TCRdb's table, derived via immunoSEQ multiplex PCR, lists solely in-frame clones and lacks some. The sample yields some 130,000 clones, 80% seen once. Sequenced: PBMCs. These receptors all come from a male donor in good health and CMV-seronegative.

V usage is TRBV5-1 and J usage is TRBJ1-1; 8 nucleotides align to TRBD1. The V segment lost 0 bases and the J segment 2 bases; nucleotides outside the gene matches: 6. The CDR3 totals 16 residues. Germline V gene lookup returns CDR1 SGHRS and CDR2 YFSETQ. The CDR3 coding sequence is TGCGCCAGCAGCTTGGGAAGGGACAGGAAAAACACTGAAGCTTTCTTT. Translating it yields CASSLGRDRKNTEAFF.

This chain joins TRBV19 and TRBJ2-7; 10 nucleotides line up with TRBD1. The CDR3 is 14 amino acids. V lost 4 bases to trimming and J lost 2 bases; unmatched junction nucleotides: 2. Germline V gene data show CDR1 as LNHDA and CDR2 as SQIVND (reference sequence). CDR3 sequence: CASSRDRGTYEQYF. The DNA of the CDR3 is TGTGCCAGTAGTAGGGACAGGGGAACCTACGAGCAGTACTTC.

The chain joins TRBV4-1 to TRBJ2-7; D is possibly TRBD2 (5 bases). The CDR3 is made up of 14 amino acids. Trimming stripped 3 bases from V and 3 bases from J, with 12 bases between. Germline CDR1 reads MGHRA; CDR2 reads YSYEKL. In nucleotides, the CDR3 is TGCGCCAGCAGCCAGCGGGCCCAGTTCTACGAGCAGTACTTC. It encodes CASSQRAQFYEQYF.

This clone was observed a handful of times. This chain connects TRBV4-2 to TRBJ2-7; 7 bases are shared with TRBD2. The CDR3 extends over 15 amino acids. V lost 3 bases and J lost 5; bases outside the gene matches: 10. Per the germline V gene, CDR1 is LGHNA and CDR2 is YNFKEQ. The CDR3 bases are TGTGCCAGCAGCCACCCCTCGACTAGCTTCCACGAGCAGTACTTC. Its protein is CASSHPSTSFHEQYF.

As to this clone: The junction does not match germline at one end; this may be a read error. This chain connects TRBV7-6 to TRBJ2-3, with 11 positions matching TRBD2. The germline V gene has CDR1 SGHVS and CDR2 FNYEAQ. This CDR3 has 14 residues. As DNA, the CDR3 is TGTGCCAGCAGCCTAGCGGGGGGAACAGATACGCAGTATTTT. It is translated as CASSLAGGTDTQYF.

A few counts support this clone. The chain uses TRBV6-1 and TRBJ1-1; D gene ambiguous. Germline CDR1 and CDR2: MNHNS and SASEGT. The CDR3 contains 14 residues. V was shortened by 3 bases and J by 2 bases, with 10 bases between the two germline ends. The CDR3 here is CASSEMAENTEAFF. The CDR3 nucleotides read TGTGCCAGCAGTGAGATGGCAGAAAACACTGAAGCTTTCTTT.

The V and J genes are TRBV9 and TRBJ1-2, with a tentative D call TRBD1 (6 bases). The V gene's germline CDR1 is SGDLS and CDR2 YYNGEE. The CDR3 sequence is 13 residues long. The ends were cut back, 0 bases at V and 4 bases at J, with 7 bases in the middle. CDR3 sequence (DNA): TGTGCCAGCAGCGTAGCCAGGGGCTATGGCTACACCTTC. Translating gives CASSVARGYGYTF.

This clone has a handful of counts. V is TRBV5-1 and J is TRBJ2-2; possibly TRBD2 for D (6 bases). Trimming left V 5 bases short and J 4 bases short, with 18 bases between. The CDR3 length is 16 residues. CDR1 is SGHRS and CDR2 is YFSETQ in the germline V gene. DNA of the CDR3: TGCGCCAGCAGTATAGGGCAGGGAGCGGGCACCGGGGAGCTGTTTTTT. Its protein product is CASSIGQGAGTGELFF.

This rearrangement joins TRBV11-2 to TRBJ1-1; weak D call: TRBD1 (5 bases). The germline V and J ends were trimmed by 5 bases and 1 base, with 17 bases remaining between them. The CDR3 runs to 16 residues. Germline V CDR1 and CDR2: SGHAT, FQNNGV. The CDR3 here is CASSPAGQAGNTEAFF. The CDR3 region has the DNA TGTGCCAGCAGCCCCGCGGGGCAGGCGGGGAACACTGAAGCTTTCTTT.

J is TRBJ2-2 and V is TRBV4-3; possible D gene TRBD2, 6 bases. The germline CDR1 and CDR2 sequences are LGHNA and YSLEER. V shed 1 base and J shed 3 bases, with 9 bases lying between them. The CDR3 consists of 15 residues. CDR3 sequence: CASSQAGRDTGELFF. In DNA form, the CDR3 reads TGCGCCAGCAGCCAAGCCGGGAGAGACACCGGGGAGCTGTTTTTT.

The chain couples TRBV27 to TRBJ2-3; 12 bases line up with TRBD2. The CDR3 is 17 amino acids. CDR1 MNHEY and CDR2 SMNVEV come from the germline V gene (reference sequence). V dropped 3 bases and J dropped 3; count of bases not matched to a gene: 7. The DNA of the CDR3 is TGTGCCAGCAGTTTGCGGACTAGCGGGGTAGGGACAGATACGCAGTATTTT. This gives the protein CASSLRTSGVGTDTQYF.

The sample holds a few counts of this clone. V usage is TRBV12-5 and J usage is TRBJ2-2; 12 bases line up with TRBD2. Germline V CDR1 and CDR2: LGHNT, FRNRAP. The CDR3 has 18 amino acids. V lost 4 bases and J lost 2; bases outside the gene matches: 8. CDR3 sequence reads: CASGSPGLAGLNTGELFF. In nucleotides, the CDR3 is TGTGCTAGTGGTTCGCCGGGACTAGCGGGCCTAAACACCGGGGAGCTGTTTTTT.

The V gene is TRBV6-5, the J gene TRBJ2-2; TRBD1 matches at 8 bases. V lost 6 bases, J lost 1 base, and 1 base stayed unmatched. Germline V CDR1 and CDR2: MNHEY, SVGAGI. The CDR3 sequence is 14 residues long. The CDR3 here is CASRGTGNTGELFF. CDR3 bases: TGTGCCAGCAGGGGGACAGGGAACACCGGGGAGCTGTTTTTT.

The rearrangement joins TRBV12-5 to TRBJ2-5; a possible D gene is TRBD1 (6 bases). Per germline, CDR1 LGHNT and CDR2 FRNRAP. Trimming took 1 base from V and 0 from J, leaving 9 bases between them. The length of the CDR3 is 15 residues. CDR3 sequence reads: CASGLGQADQETQYF. CDR3 coding DNA: TGTGCTAGTGGTTTGGGACAGGCTGACCAAGAGACCCAGTACTTC.

The chain carries TRBV30 and TRBJ1-2, with a weak D call TRBD1 (5 bases). The V end lost 3 bases, the J end lost 1 base, and 15 bases lay between the germline ends. This CDR3 spans 15 amino acids. Germline V gene data show CDR1 as GTSNPN and CDR2 as SVGIG (reference sequence). The DNA for the CDR3 is TGTGCCTGGAGAAAAAGACAGTCGCTTAACTATGGCTACACCTTC. The encoded protein is CAWRKRQSLNYGYTF. The entire variable domain, with the rest obtained from reference TRBV30 and TRBJ1-2, is as follows: SQTIHQWPATLVQPVGSPLSLECTVEGTSNPNLYWYRQAAGRGLQLLFYSVGIGQISSEVPQNLSASRPQDRQFILSSKKLLLSDSGFYLCAWRKRQSLNYGYTFGSGTRLTVV.

V is TRBV5-1 and J is TRBJ1-2, with TRBD1 matching 7 bases. This CDR3 has 15 amino acids. Germline lookup yields CDR1 SGHRS and CDR2 YFSETQ. Trimming cost V 7 bases and J 6 bases; bases outside gene matches: 15. The CDR3 spells CASFASGQKKHGYTF. The CDR3 coding sequence is TGCGCCAGCTTTGCCTCGGGACAGAAGAAGCATGGCTACACCTTC.

The V call is TRBV5-1, the J call TRBJ2-1; TRBD1 aligns across 7 bases. Germline V gene sequence: CDR1 SGHRS, CDR2 YFSETQ. The CDR3 extends over 16 amino acids. After removal of 4 bases from V and 2 bases from J, the junction contained 9 bases not matched to a gene. The CDR3 coding sequence is TGCGCCAGCAGCCCGGGACAGCTTGGGCCCTACAATGAGCAGTTCTTC. It codes for CASSPGQLGPYNEQFF.